Listed here are 27 T cell receptor beta chains from one sample, sequenced in a study of human T cells and chemical hapten exposure. The time point here: patch test 1, 2 weeks after DPC sensitization. Indicated treatment: therapeutic diphenylcyclopropenone sensitization with weekly scalp DPC. TCRdb reprocessed the RACE reads via MiXCR and lists one record per CDR3 protein. In the table there are around 380,000 distinct CDR3 sequences, roughly 5% of which are singletons. The source material was whole blood, sampled in connection with sensitization to the hapten diphenylcyclopropenone (DPC). Receptors originate from a woman aged 50 to 65 with alopecia areata. Some clones in this sample may be carry-over from other donors' samples.

This clonotype was found many times. The chain combines TRBV10-3 with TRBJ2-7, with unresolved D. The CDR3 runs 14 residues. Trimming removed 0 bases from V and 3 bases from J, with 9 bases in between. Germline CDR1 reads ENHRY; CDR2 reads SYGVKD. In DNA form, the CDR3 reads TGTGCCATCAGTGAGTCAGGCGGATTCTACGAGCAGTACTTC. This codes for CAISESGGFYEQYF.

This clonotype appeared many times. The CDR3: CASSLDRVNTEAFF. The CDR3 DNA follows: TGCGCCAGCAGTCTGGACAGGGTGAACACTGAAGCTTTCTTT. The rearrangement links TRBV5-1 to TRBJ1-1, with 8 bases aligning to TRBD1. CDR1 and CDR2 (germline): SGHRS, YFSETQ. V was pared by 5 bases and J by 0 bases, with 3 bases of the junction left unmatched. The CDR3 runs 14 residues.

The rearrangement uses TRBV3-1 and TRBJ1-1, with 8 bases fitting TRBD1. The germline CDR1 and CDR2 sequences are LGHDT and YNNKEL (reference sequence). This CDR3 comprises 13 residues. V shed 2 bases and J 10 bases; nucleotides not matched to a gene: 6. The CDR3 is CASSQRQGAGAFF. The CDR3 DNA reads TGTGCCAGCAGCCAAAGGCAGGGGGCGGGAGCTTTCTTT.

Many counts were recorded for this clonotype. The gene calls are TRBV7-9 and TRBJ1-2, with unresolved D. Between the trimmed V and J ends, which lost 8 bases and 2 bases, there was a span of 15 bases. This CDR3 has 14 residues. Per germline, CDR1 SEHNR and CDR2 FQNEAQ (reference sequence). The CDR3: CASSLAEENYGYTF. CDR3 DNA: TGTGCCAGCTCTTTGGCGGAGGAAAACTATGGCTACACCTTC.

This clonotype has more than one count but fewer than ten. The chain couples TRBV6-2 or TRBV6-3 to TRBJ2-2; 13 positions agree with TRBD2. With 6 bases clipped from V and 7 bases from J, the junction kept 5 bases outside the gene matches. The V gene's germline CDR1 is MNHEY and CDR2 SVGEGT. The CDR3 contains 15 residues. The CDR3 reads CASSRTSGRGGELFF. Here the CDR3 DNA reads TGTGCCAGCAGCAGGACTAGCGGGAGAGGCGGGGAGCTGTTTTTT.

This clonotype was detected many times. The chain uses TRBV11-2 and TRBJ2-3; TRBD2 aligns across 15 bases. In germline, CDR1 is SGHAT, CDR2 FQNNGV. J was trimmed by 6 bases and V by 5 bases; bases with no gene match: 3. The CDR3 has 15 amino acids. This CDR3 is CASSPGTSGRDTQYF. Here the CDR3 DNA reads TGTGCCAGCAGCCCCGGGACTAGCGGGAGGGATACGCAGTATTTT. The full variable domain, its missing parts supplied by reference TRBV11-2 and TRBJ2-3, is EAGVAQSPRYKIIEKRQSVAFWCNPISGHATLYWYQQILGQGPKLLIQFQNNGVVDDSQLPKDRFSAERLKGVDSTLKIQPAKLEDSAVYLCASSPGTSGRDTQYFGPGTRLTVL.

The chain has TRBV15 and TRBJ2-3; weak D call: TRBD1 (7 bases). This CDR3 region has 15 residues. Trimming stripped 5 bases from V and 2 bases from J, with 14 bases between. The germline gives CDR1 LNHNV, CDR2 YYDKDF (reference sequence). The CDR3: CATSVRDSITDTQYF. CDR3 nucleotides: TGTGCCACCAGCGTGCGGGACAGCATCACAGATACGCAGTATTTT.

This clonotype was picked up many times. V and J are TRBV7-3 and TRBJ2-7; tentatively, D is TRBD1 (6 bases). V lost 6 bases and J 7 bases, leaving 13 bases between the germline ends. CDR3 length equals 12 residues. Germline lookup yields CDR1 SGHTA and CDR2 FQGTGA. CDR3 protein: CASSFTGQEQYF. The DNA for the CDR3 is TGTGCCAGCAGTTTCACAGGGCAAGAGCAGTACTTC.

The table lists this clonotype with a few counts. The rearrangement joins TRBV9 to TRBJ2-7; D may be TRBD2 (5 bases). Germline V lookup: CDR1 SGDLS, CDR2 YYNGEE. CDR3 length: 12 residues. Deletions cut 3 bases from V and 5 bases from J, with 9 bases between. This chain's CDR3 is CASSAAGDEQYF. CDR3 DNA sequence: TGTGCCAGCAGCGCGGCGGGTGACGAGCAGTACTTC.

This clonotype was seen repeatedly, ten times or more. The CDR3 loop is CASSFFRVNTEAFF. The CDR3 nucleotides are TGTGCCAGCAGCTTTTTCAGGGTGAACACTGAAGCTTTCTTT. The genes are TRBV5-4 and TRBJ1-1; D possibly corresponds to TRBD1 (5 bases). In germline, CDR1 is SGHNT, CDR2 YYREEE (reference sequence). The V and J ends lost 2 bases and 0 bases respectively, with 8 bases between them. This CDR3 comprises 14 residues.

This clonotype was observed many times. V usage is TRBV6-6 and J usage is TRBJ1-3; D is ambiguous. The CDR3 runs to 14 residues. Germline CDR1 and CDR2: MNHNY and SVGAGI (reference sequence). V was trimmed by 4 bases and J by 0 bases, leaving 7 bases between them. CDR3 nucleotides: TGTGCCAGCAGTTTTTCGTTCTCTGGAAACACCATATATTTT. Amino acids: CASSFSFSGNTIYF.

Many counts were recorded for this clonotype. The V and J genes are TRBV20-1 and TRBJ2-3; D is perhaps TRBD1 (5 bases). The CDR3 is 14 residues long. V gave up 2 bases and J gave up 3 bases, with 12 bases separating them. Germline V gene data show CDR1 as DFQATT and CDR2 as SNEGSKA (reference sequence). CDR3 in amino acids: CSARRQGGTDTQYF. DNA for the CDR3: TGCAGTGCTAGAAGGCAGGGTGGGACAGATACGCAGTATTTT.

This clonotype has more than one count but fewer than ten. The V and J genes are TRBV12-3 or TRBV12-4 and TRBJ2-1; 9 bases are a match to TRBD2. After removal of 8 bases from V and 5 bases from J, the junction contained 7 bases not matched to a gene. This CDR3 contains 14 residues. This CDR3 is CASWSGGSNNEQFF. The CDR3 DNA reads TGTGCCAGCTGGAGCGGGGGGTCCAACAATGAGCAGTTCTTC.

Many counts were recorded for this clonotype. The rearrangement links TRBV13 to TRBJ2-7; D not resolved. Trimming left V 3 bases short and J 0 bases short, with 15 bases between. Germline CDR1 and CDR2: PRHDT and FYEKMQ (reference sequence). CDR3 length: 16 amino acids. CDR3 region: CASSFNVDASSYEQYF. The CDR3 DNA sequence: TGTGCCAGCAGCTTTAACGTCGACGCTAGCTCCTACGAGCAGTACTTC.

This clonotype occurred many times. As DNA, the CDR3 is TGCGCCAGCAGCCGTATGGGGGGGGCTAATTCACCCCTCCACTTT. Translation gives CASSRMGGANSPLHF. This rearrangement joins TRBV5-1 to TRBJ1-6, with D possibly matching TRBD1 (6 bases). V was shortened by 4 bases and J by 6 bases, with 14 bases between the two germline ends. Germline CDR1 is SGHRS and CDR2 is YFSETQ. This CDR3 spans 15 amino acids.

This rearrangement joins TRBV7-2 to TRBJ1-5; a possible D gene is TRBD1 (6 bases). CDR3 length equals 16 residues. V lost 2 bases and J lost 3, with 14 bases in between. The germline CDR1 and CDR2 sequences are SGHTA and FQGNSA. The CDR3 DNA reads TGTGCCAGCAGCTTACTTGGGGGGGCGGACAATCAGCCCCAGCATTTT. Amino acid sequence: CASSLLGGADNQPQHF.

On this clonotype: Given a much more abundant clone one base away, this may be a read error. The chain uses TRBV4-3 and TRBJ2-7, with 7 bases lining up with TRBD1. V was pared by 4 bases and J by 5 bases, with 11 bases of the junction left unmatched. CDR1 and CDR2 from the germline V gene are LGHNA and YSLEER. There are 15 residues in the CDR3. Here the CDR3 DNA reads TGCGCCAGCAGCCTCCTCAGGGACAGTCCCAACGAGCAGTACTTC. Residues: CASSLLRDSPNEQYF.

Of note for this clonotype: Given a much more abundant clone one base away, this may be a read error. V usage is TRBV10-3 and J usage is TRBJ2-7; TRBD1 agrees at 12 bases. There are 13 residues in the CDR3. Germline CDR1 reads ENHRY; CDR2 reads SYGVKD. The CDR3 sequence: CTISGTGGFEQYF. DNA for the CDR3: TGTACCATCAGTGGGACAGGGGGCTTCGAGCAGTACTTC.

This clonotype was picked up a small number of times. The chain links TRBV29-1 to TRBJ1-2; D unresolved. Trimming cost V 4 bases and J 6 bases, with 9 bases left between them. The CDR3 consists of 11 residues. The V gene's germline CDR1 is SQVTM and CDR2 ANQGSEA. The CDR3 DNA follows: TGCAGCGTTGTTGCTGGGAATGGCTACACCTTC. Its protein is CSVVAGNGYTF.

This clonotype was observed at least ten times. V is TRBV2 and J is TRBJ2-2; perhaps TRBD1 as D (5 bases). Per the germline V gene, CDR1 is SNHLY and CDR2 is FYNNEI. The CDR3 has 15 residues. V was shortened by 2 bases and J by 2 bases, with 9 bases between the two germline ends. CDR3 sequence: CASSENRINTGELFF. The CDR3 nucleotides are TGTGCCAGCAGTGAAAACAGGATAAACACCGGGGAGCTGTTTTTT. Looking up the rest from reference TRBV2 and TRBJ2-2 gives the full variable domain: EPEVTQTPSHQVTQMGQEVILRCVPISNHLYFYWYRQILGQKVEFLVSFYNNEISEKSEIFDDQFSVERPDGSNFTLKIRSTKLEDSAMYFCASSENRINTGELFFGEGSRLTVL.

The chain combines TRBV24-1 with TRBJ1-5; 10 bases map to TRBD1. Germline CDR1 KGHDR, CDR2 SFDVKD. V trimming: 10 bases; J trimming: 0 bases; junction bases outside the gene matches: 8. The CDR3 length is 16 residues. The CDR3 sequence is CATIDRGLFSNQPQHF. The CDR3 DNA reads as TGTGCCACTATTGACAGGGGGCTCTTTAGCAATCAGCCCCAGCATTTT.

This clonotype was picked up a small number of times. The chain combines TRBV3-1 with TRBJ1-3; D is possibly TRBD1 (6 bases). V was trimmed by 3 bases and J by 0 bases, leaving 9 bases between them. The germline CDR1 and CDR2 sequences are LGHDT and YNNKEL (reference sequence). CDR3 length: 15 residues. This chain's CDR3 is CASSHTGTSGNTIYF. The CDR3, as DNA: TGTGCCAGCAGCCATACAGGGACCTCTGGAAACACCATATATTTT.

This clonotype was found many times. This sequence joins TRBV28 and TRBJ2-7, with D maybe TRBD2 (6 bases). V shed 7 bases and J shed 5 bases, with 18 bases lying between them. The CDR3 is 14 amino acids. Germline V CDR1 and CDR2: MDHEN, SYDVKM. The CDR3 DNA sequence: TGTGCCAGCACCATAGGAGGGGATCTTCACGAGCAGTACTTC. Translation: CASTIGGDLHEQYF.

V gene TRBV12-3 or TRBV12-4 combines with J gene TRBJ2-7, with D perhaps TRBD2 (5 bases). V was shortened by 5 bases and J by 0 bases, with 8 bases between the two germline ends. The CDR3 is made up of 13 amino acids. CDR3 sequence reads: CASSAGDSYEQYF. The CDR3 nucleotides are TGTGCCAGCAGTGCCGGGGACTCCTACGAGCAGTACTTC.

This clonotype appeared many times. The chain carries TRBV12-3 or TRBV12-4 and TRBJ2-3, with 8 bases matching TRBD2. This CDR3 spans 13 amino acids. Losses at the gene ends were 5 bases for V and 4 bases for J; bases not matched to a gene: 2. CDR3 nucleotides: TGTGCCAGCAGTGCGGGGGGACCAGATACGCAGTATTTT. Protein: CASSAGGPDTQYF.

This clonotype showed up just a few times. One end of the junction fails to match germline, which may point to a read error. The gene calls are TRBV27 and TRBJ2-3; D unclear. Per germline, CDR1 MNHEY and CDR2 SMNVEV (reference sequence). The CDR3 is 14 residues long. The CDR3 DNA sequence: TGTGCCAGCAGGGGTTTTGCTGGCACCGATACGCAGTATTTT. It is translated as CASRGFAGTDTQYF.

At least ten counts were recorded for this clonotype. J is TRBJ1-1 and V is TRBV5-1, with D perhaps TRBD1 (5 bases). V was pared by 3 bases and J by 2 bases, with 17 bases between. The germline V gene encodes CDR1 SGHRS and CDR2 YFSETQ. The CDR3 is made up of 16 amino acids. Written as DNA, the CDR3 is TGCGCCAGCAGCTCTGGGACGGCCGAGGGAAACACTGAAGCTTTCTTT. As protein: CASSSGTAEGNTEAFF.